These T cell receptor beta chains were read from a single sample in a study of shared clonotypes between healthy human individuals. TCRdb keeps only in-frame clones here, not all; method: immunoSEQ multiplex PCR. The table has roughly 2.1 million clones, more than 85% seen once. The sequencing input was naive CD8+ T cells from PBMCs. The receptors were gathered from a man aged 18 to 30 in good health. Some clones in this sample may be carry-over from other donors' samples. Both conserved end residues are part of each CDR3. A D gene is named only where the DNA matches it firmly. Not all rows give a size; the values are once, few, many and, for expanded clones, a class.

TRBV6-5	-	TRBJ1-2	-	TGTGCCAGCAGCCAAACTCGTGGGTATGGCTACACCTTC	CASSQTRGYGYTF
TRBV4-1	-	TRBJ1-1	-	TGCGCCAGCAGCCAAGTGGCTGGGTTTACTGAAGCTTTCTTT	CASSQVAGFTEAFF
TRBV19	-	TRBJ2-7	TRBD1	TGTGCCAGTAGCAGAAGGACAGGGCGCTACGAGCAGTACTTC	CASSRRTGRYEQYF
TRBV13	-	TRBJ1-1	-	TGTGCCAGCAGCCCGGACACCCGGGGCACTGAAGCTTTCTTT	CASSPDTRGTEAFF
TRBV11-2	-	TRBJ2-7	TRBD1	TGTGCCAGCAGCTTAGGGGGACAGAGTTCCTACGAGCAGTACTTC	CASSLGGQSSYEQYF
TRBV6-1	-	TRBJ1-1	-	TGTGCCAGCAGTGAAGCGGAGGGGGGGCGCGGGACTGAAGCTTTCTTT	CASSEAEGGRGTEAFF
TRBV5-1	-	TRBJ2-7	TRBD2	TGCGCCAGCAGCTTTTTGGGCGAAGGGACTAGCGGGAGCTACGAGCAGTACTTC	CASSFLGEGTSGSYEQYF
TRBV29-1	-	TRBJ2-7	-	TGCAGCGTGCCCTCAGCAGCCTCCTACGAGCAGTACTTC	CSVPSAASYEQYF
TRBV7-9	-	TRBJ2-7	TRBD2	TGTGCCAGCAGCTTGACTAGCGGGAGGGCTGTTGAGCAGTACTTC	CASSLTSGRAVEQYF
TRBV13	-	TRBJ2-7	-	TGTGCCAGCAGCTTAGCAGGGGGGCGCTACGAGCAGTACTTC	CASSLAGGRYEQYF
TRBV7-9	-	TRBJ2-5	TRBD1	TGTGCGTACAGGACAGGGGCTCAAGAGACCCAGTACTTC	CAYRTGAQETQYF
TRBV2	-	TRBJ2-2	TRBD1	TGTGCCAGCAGTGAAGAGGGACAGGGGGCTAACACCGGGGAGCTGTTTTTT	CASSEEGQGANTGELFF
TRBV28	-	TRBJ1-1	TRBD1	TGTGCCAGCAGTCCTAGACGGACAGGGGTTGAAGCTTTCTTT	CASSPRRTGVEAFF
TRBV27	-	TRBJ2-7	-	TGTGCCAGCAGTTCTCCTTATGGCGGGGGCGCGAATGAGTACGAGCAGTACTTC	CASSSPYGGGANEYEQYF
TRBV10-3	-	TRBJ1-1	TRBD1	TGTGCCATCAGTGAGCGCATTCCAGGGGGGGACACTGAAGCTTTCTTT	CAISERIPGGDTEAFF
TRBV4-3	-	TRBJ2-7	-	TGCGCCAGCAGCCAAGATTCCGGGACGGCGGTAAAGCGGTACTTC	CASSQDSGTAVKRYF
TRBV5-6	-	TRBJ2-7	TRBD1	TGTGCCAGCAGCTGGGACAGGGGGCAAGGGTCCTACGAGCAGTACTTC	CASSWDRGQGSYEQYF
TRBV27	-	TRBJ2-2	-	TGTGCCAGCAGTTTATGGCGGAACACCGGGGAGCTGTTTTTT	CASSLWRNTGELFF
TRBV4-3	-	TRBJ1-2	-	TGCGCCAGCAGCCAAGATTGGAGGGCTTCCAACTATGGCTACACCTTC	CASSQDWRASNYGYTF
TRBV9	-	TRBJ2-1	TRBD1	TGTGCCAGCAGCGGACAGGGGGCGAATCGCCATGAGCAGTTCTTC	CASSGQGANRHEQFF
TRBV7-8	-	TRBJ2-7	-	TGTGCCAGCAGCGACGTCGGGTACGAGCAGTACTTC	CASSDVGYEQYF
TRBV5-8	-	TRBJ2-2	-	TGTGCCCCTAACGGAGATAACACCGGGGAGCTGTTTTTT	CAPNGDNTGELFF
TRBV10-1	-	TRBJ2-7	-	TGCGCCAGCAGGGGGCTGGGGTCCTACGAGCAGTACTTC	CASRGLGSYEQYF
TRBV29-1	few	TRBJ1-1	-	TGCAGCGTGAACCGGGACACTGAAGCTTTCTTT	CSVNRDTEAFF
TRBV6-5	-	TRBJ2-4	-	TGTGCCAGCAGTCCCTCGGGGGTAGCCAAAAACATTCAGTACTTC	CASSPSGVAKNIQYF
TRBV28	once	TRBJ1-2	-	TGTGCCAGCGGGGGAGTCTTCGACTATGGCTACACCTTC	CASGGVFDYGYTF
TRBV27	-	TRBJ2-7	TRBD1	TGTGCCAGCTCGACAGGGACCCACTTCAACGAGCAGTACTTC	CASSTGTHFNEQYF
TRBV29-1	-	TRBJ2-7	-	TGCACCGTATCCTACGAGCAGTACTTC	CTVSYEQYF